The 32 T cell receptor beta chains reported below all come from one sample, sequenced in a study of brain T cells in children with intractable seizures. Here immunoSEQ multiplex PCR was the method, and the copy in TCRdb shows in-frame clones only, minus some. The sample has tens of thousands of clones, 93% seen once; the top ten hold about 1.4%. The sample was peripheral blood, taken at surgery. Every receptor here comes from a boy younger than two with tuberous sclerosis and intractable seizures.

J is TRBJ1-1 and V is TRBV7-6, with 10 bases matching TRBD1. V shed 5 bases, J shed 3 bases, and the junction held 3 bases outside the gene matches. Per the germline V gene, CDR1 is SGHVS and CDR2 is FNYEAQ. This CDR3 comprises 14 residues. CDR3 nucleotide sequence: TGTGCCAGCAGCATTGGGACAGGGGACACTGAAGCTTTCTTT. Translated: CASSIGTGDTEAFF.

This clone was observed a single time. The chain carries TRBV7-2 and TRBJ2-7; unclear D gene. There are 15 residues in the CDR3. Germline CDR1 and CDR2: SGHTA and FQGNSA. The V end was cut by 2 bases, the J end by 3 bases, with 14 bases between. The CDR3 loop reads CASSLRAGSDYEQYF. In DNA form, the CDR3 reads TGTGCCAGCAGCTTAAGGGCCGGCTCTGACTACGAGCAGTACTTC.

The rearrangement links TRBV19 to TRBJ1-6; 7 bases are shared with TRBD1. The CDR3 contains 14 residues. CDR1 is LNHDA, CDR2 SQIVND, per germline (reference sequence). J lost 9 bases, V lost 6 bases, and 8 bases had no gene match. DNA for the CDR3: TGTGCCAGTAGATTCGGGACAGCCGCTTCACCCCTCCACTTT. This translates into CASRFGTAASPLHF.

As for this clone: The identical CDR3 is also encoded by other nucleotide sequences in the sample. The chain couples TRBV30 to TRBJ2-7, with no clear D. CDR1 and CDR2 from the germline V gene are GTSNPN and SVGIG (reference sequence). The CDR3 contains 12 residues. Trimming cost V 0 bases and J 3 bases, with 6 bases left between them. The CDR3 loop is CAWSVRGYEQYF. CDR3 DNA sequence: TGTGCCTGGAGTGTACGTGGCTACGAGCAGTACTTC.

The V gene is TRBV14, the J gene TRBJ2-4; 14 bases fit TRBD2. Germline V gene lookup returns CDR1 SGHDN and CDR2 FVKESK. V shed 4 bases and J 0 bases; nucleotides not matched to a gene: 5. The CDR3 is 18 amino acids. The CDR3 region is CASSPRTSGRLAKNIQYF. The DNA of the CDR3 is TGTGCCAGCAGCCCGAGGACTAGCGGGAGGCTAGCCAAAAACATTCAGTACTTC. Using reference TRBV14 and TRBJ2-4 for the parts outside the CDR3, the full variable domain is EAGVTQFPSHSVIEKGQTVTLRCDPISGHDNLYWYRRVMGKEIKFLLHFVKESKQDESGMPNNRFLAERTGGTYSTLKVQPAELEDSGVYFCASSPRTSGRLAKNIQYFGAGTRLSVL.

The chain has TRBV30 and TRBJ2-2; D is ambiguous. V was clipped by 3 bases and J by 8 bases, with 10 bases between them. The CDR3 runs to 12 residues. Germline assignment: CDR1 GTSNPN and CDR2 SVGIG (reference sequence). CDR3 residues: CAWSLVTGELFF. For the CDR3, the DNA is TGTGCCTGGAGCCTGGTCACGGGGGAGCTGTTTTTT. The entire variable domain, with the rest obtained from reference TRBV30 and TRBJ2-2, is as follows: SQTIHQWPATLVQPVGSPLSLECTVEGTSNPNLYWYRQAAGRGLQLLFYSVGIGQISSEVPQNLSASRPQDRQFILSSKKLLLSDSGFYLCAWSLVTGELFFGEGSRLTVL.

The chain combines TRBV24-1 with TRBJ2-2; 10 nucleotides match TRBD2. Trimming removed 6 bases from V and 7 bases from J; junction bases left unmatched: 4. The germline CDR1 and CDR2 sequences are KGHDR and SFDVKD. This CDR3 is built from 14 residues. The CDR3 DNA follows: TGTGCCACCAGTAGCGGGGGGGCCGTCGGGGAGCTGTTTTTT. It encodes CATSSGGAVGELFF.

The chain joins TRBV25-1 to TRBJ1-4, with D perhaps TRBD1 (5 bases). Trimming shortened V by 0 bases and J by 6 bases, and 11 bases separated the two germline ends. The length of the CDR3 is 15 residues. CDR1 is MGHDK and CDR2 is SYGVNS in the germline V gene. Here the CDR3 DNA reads TGTGCCAGCAGTGAATATCCCAGGGAGGATGAAAAACTGTTTTTT. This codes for CASSEYPREDEKLFF.

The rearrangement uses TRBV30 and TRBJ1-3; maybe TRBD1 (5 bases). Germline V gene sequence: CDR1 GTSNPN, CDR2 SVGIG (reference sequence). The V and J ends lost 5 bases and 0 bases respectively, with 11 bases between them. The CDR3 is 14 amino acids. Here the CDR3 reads CAWAPGHSGNTIYF. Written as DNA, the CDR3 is TGTGCCTGGGCCCCGGGGCACTCTGGAAACACCATATATTTT.

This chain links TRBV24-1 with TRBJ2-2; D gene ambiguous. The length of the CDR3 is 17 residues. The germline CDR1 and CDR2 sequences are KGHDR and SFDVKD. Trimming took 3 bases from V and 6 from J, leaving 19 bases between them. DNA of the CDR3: TGTGCCACCAGTGATCAAATTAGCTTTGAACTCTCCGGGGAGCTGTTTTTT. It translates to CATSDQISFELSGELFF.

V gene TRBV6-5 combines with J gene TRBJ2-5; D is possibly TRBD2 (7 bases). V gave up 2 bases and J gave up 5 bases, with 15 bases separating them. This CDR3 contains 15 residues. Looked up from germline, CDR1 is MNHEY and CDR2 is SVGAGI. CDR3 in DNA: TGTGCCAGCAGTTACAGGGGGAGGGCCCGTGAGACCCAGTACTTC. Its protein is CASSYRGRARETQYF.

Here the CDR3 reads CASSLKGSGANVLTF. The CDR3 DNA reads TGTGCCAGCAGTTTAAAGGGGTCAGGGGCCAACGTCCTGACTTTC. V gene TRBV27 combines with J gene TRBJ2-6, with D tentatively TRBD1 (5 bases). Looked up from germline, CDR1 is MNHEY and CDR2 is SMNVEV (reference sequence). The CDR3 extends over 15 amino acids. V lost 2 bases and J 4 bases, leaving 9 bases between the germline ends. The full variable domain, completed using reference TRBV27 and TRBJ2-6, is EAQVTQNPRYLITVTGKKLTVTCSQNMNHEYMSWYRQDPGLGLRQIYYSMNVEVTDKGDVPEGYKVSRKEKRNFPLILESPSPNQTSLYFCASSLKGSGANVLTFGAGSRLTVL.

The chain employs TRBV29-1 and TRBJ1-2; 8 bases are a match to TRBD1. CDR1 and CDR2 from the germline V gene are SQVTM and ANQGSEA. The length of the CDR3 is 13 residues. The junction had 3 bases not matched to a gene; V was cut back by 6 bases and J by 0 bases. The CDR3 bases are TGCAGCGTCCGACAGGGGACTAACTATGGCTACACCTTC. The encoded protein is CSVRQGTNYGYTF.

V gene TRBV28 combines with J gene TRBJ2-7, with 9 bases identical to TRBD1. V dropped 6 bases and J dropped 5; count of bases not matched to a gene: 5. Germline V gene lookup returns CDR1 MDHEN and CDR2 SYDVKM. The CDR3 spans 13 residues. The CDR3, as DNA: TGTGCCAGCAGGCCGAGGACAGGGGACGAGCAGTACTTC. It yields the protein CASRPRTGDEQYF.

CDR3 in amino acids: CASSDGVAYEQYF. For the CDR3, the DNA is TGTGCCAGCAGCGACGGGGTCGCCTACGAGCAGTACTTC. The chain has TRBV9 and TRBJ2-7; a possible D gene is TRBD2 (5 bases). Trimming took off 3 bases at V and 2 bases at J, with 9 bases between the two ends. The CDR3 covers 13 residues. From germline, CDR1 is SGDLS and CDR2 YYNGEE.

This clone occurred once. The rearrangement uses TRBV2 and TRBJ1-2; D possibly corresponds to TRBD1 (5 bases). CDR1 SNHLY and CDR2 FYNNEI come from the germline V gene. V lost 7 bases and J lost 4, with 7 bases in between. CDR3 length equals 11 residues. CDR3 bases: TGTGCCAGCATGGACACCTATGGCTACACCTTC. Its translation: CASMDTYGYTF.

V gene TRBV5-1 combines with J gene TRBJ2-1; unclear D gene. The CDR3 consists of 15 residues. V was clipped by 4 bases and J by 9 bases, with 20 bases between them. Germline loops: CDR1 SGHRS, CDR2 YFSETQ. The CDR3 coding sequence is TGCGCCAGCAGCCAGTCGCGGCTCGTTACGGGTGAGCAGTTCTTC. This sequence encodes CASSQSRLVTGEQFF.

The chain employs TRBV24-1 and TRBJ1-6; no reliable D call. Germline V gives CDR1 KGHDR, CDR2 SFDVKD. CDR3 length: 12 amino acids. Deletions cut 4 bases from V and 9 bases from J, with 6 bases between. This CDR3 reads CATSDSGSPLHF. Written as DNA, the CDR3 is TGTGCCACCAGTGACTCGGGTTCACCCCTCCACTTT.

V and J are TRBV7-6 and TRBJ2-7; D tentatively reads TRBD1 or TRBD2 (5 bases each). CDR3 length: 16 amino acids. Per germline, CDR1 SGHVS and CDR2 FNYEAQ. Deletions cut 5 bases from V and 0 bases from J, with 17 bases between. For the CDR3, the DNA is TGTGCCAGCAGCCCTGATCCGGGACCCAACTCCTACGAGCAGTACTTC. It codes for CASSPDPGPNSYEQYF.

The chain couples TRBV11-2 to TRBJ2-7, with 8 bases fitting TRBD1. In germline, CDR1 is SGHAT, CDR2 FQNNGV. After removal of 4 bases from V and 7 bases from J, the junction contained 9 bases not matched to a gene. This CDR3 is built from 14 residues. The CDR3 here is CASSWSGGREEQYF. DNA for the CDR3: TGTGCCAGCAGCTGGTCAGGGGGCAGGGAAGAGCAGTACTTC.

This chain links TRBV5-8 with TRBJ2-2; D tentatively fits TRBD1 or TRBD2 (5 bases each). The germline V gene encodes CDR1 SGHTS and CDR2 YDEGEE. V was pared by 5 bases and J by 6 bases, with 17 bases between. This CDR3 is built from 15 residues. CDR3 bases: TGTGCCAGCAGATCGGGACCGGCGGGCGCCGGGGAGCTGTTTTTT. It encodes CASRSGPAGAGELFF.

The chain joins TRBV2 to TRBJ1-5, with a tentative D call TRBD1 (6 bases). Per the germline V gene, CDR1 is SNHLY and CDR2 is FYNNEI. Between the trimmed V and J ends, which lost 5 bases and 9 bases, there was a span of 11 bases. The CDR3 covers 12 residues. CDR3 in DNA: TGTGCCAGCAGTCTAGGGGGGCGGCCCCAGCATTTT. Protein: CASSLGGRPQHF.

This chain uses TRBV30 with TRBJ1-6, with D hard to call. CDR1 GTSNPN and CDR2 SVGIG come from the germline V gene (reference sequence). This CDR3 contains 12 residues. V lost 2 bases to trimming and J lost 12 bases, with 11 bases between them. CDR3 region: CAWSYGRGPLHF. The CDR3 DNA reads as TGTGCCTGGAGTTATGGGCGGGGACCCCTCCACTTT.

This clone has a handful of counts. CDR3 region: CASSYSPSLQPQHF. In DNA, the CDR3 is TGTGCCAGCAGTTACTCTCCGTCCTTACAGCCCCAGCATTTT. V is TRBV6-6 and J is TRBJ1-5, with no clear D. Trimming took off 0 bases at V and 7 bases at J, with 10 bases between the two ends. Per the germline V gene, CDR1 is MNHNY and CDR2 is SVGAGI (reference sequence). The CDR3 sequence is 14 residues long.

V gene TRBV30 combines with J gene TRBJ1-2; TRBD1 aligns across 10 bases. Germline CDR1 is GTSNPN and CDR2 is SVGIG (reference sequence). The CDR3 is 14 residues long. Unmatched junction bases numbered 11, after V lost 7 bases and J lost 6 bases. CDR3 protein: CAYRDRGTVNGYTF. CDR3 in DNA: TGTGCCTATAGGGACAGGGGAACGGTTAATGGCTACACCTTC.

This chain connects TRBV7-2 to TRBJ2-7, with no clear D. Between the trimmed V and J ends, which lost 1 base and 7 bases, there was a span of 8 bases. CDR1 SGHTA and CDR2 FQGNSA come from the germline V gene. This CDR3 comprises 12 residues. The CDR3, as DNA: TGTGCCAGCAGCTTAGACGTCGGTGAGCAGTACTTC. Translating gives CASSLDVGEQYF. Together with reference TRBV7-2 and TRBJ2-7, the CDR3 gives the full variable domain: GAGVSQSPSNKVTEKGKDVELRCDPISGHTALYWYRQSLGQGLEFLIYFQGNSAPDKSGLPSDRFSAERTGGSVSTLTIQRTQQEDSAVYLCASSLDVGEQYFGPGTRLTVT.

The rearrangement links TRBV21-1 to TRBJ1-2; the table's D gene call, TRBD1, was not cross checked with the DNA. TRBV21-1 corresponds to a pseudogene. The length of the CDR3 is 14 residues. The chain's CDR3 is CASIQGHNFHGYTF. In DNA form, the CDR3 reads TGTGCCAGCATTCAGGGCCACAACTTTCATGGCTACACCTTC.

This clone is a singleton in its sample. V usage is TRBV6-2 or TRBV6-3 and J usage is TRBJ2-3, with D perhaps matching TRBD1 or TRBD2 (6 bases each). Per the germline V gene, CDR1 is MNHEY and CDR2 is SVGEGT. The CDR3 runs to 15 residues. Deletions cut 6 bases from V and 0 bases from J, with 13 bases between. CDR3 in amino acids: CASSPRGGSTDTQYF. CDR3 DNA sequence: TGTGCCAGCAGCCCAAGAGGGGGGAGCACAGATACGCAGTATTTT.

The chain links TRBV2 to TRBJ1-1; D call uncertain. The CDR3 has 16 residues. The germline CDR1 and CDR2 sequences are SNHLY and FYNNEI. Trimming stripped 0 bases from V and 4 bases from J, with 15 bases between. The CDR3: CASSEAGSSEGTEAFF. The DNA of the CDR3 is TGTGCCAGCAGTGAAGCAGGATCGTCGGAGGGCACTGAAGCTTTCTTT.

The CDR3 sequence is CASSLATTSYEQYF. The CDR3 region has the DNA TGTGCCAGCAGCTTAGCGACAACCTCCTACGAGCAGTACTTC. V is TRBV7-6 and J is TRBJ2-7; D gene unclear. Germline CDR1 SGHVS, CDR2 FNYEAQ. V dropped 0 bases and J dropped 0 bases, with 6 bases sitting between them. This CDR3 has 14 amino acids.

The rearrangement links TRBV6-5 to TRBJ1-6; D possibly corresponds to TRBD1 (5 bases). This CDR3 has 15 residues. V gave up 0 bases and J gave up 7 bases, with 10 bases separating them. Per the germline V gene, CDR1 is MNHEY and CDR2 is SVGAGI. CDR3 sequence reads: CASSYSIGGNSPLHF. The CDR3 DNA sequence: TGTGCCAGCAGTTACTCGATTGGGGGGAATTCACCCCTCCACTTT.

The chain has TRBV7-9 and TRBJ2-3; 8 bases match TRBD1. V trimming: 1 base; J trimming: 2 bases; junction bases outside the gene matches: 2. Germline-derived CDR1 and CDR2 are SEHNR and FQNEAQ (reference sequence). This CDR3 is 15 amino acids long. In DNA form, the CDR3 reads TGTGCCAGCAGCTTAGGCAGGGGGCTCACAGATACGCAGTATTTT. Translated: CASSLGRGLTDTQYF.